The next 14 T cell receptor beta chains were all read from a single sample in a study of cytomegalovirus exposure and HLA in healthy donors. Primers for the PCR totalled 60 Vbeta and 13 Jbeta. Some clones are missing from TCRdb's copy, which holds only in-frame ones; the method was immunoSEQ multiplex PCR. The table includes about 120,000 clones, around three quarters detected once. What was sequenced was PBMCs. Receptors originate from a woman in her forties or fifties in good health and CMV-seronegative.

The chain recombines TRBV9 with TRBJ1-2; TRBD1 matches at 9 bases. Germline CDR1 and CDR2: SGDLS and YYNGEE. V lost 4 bases and J lost 2; bases outside the gene matches: 6. The CDR3 sequence is 15 residues long. The CDR3 is CASSPQGQGNYGYTF. The CDR3 DNA reads as TGTGCCAGCAGCCCGCAGGGACAGGGAAACTATGGCTACACCTTC.

V usage is TRBV28 and J usage is TRBJ1-1; D unresolved. CDR1 and CDR2 (germline): MDHEN, SYDVKM. The CDR3 sequence is 14 residues long. Trimming stripped 7 bases from V and 1 base from J, with 13 bases between. DNA for the CDR3: TGTGCCAGCACGCGAGGGCTGGGGAACACTGAAGCTTTCTTT. Its protein is CASTRGLGNTEAFF.

This chain joins TRBV28 and TRBJ1-4; D unclear. The CDR3 is 15 residues long. The germline CDR1 and CDR2 sequences are MDHEN and SYDVKM. Trimming removed 2 bases at V and 3 bases at J, with 10 bases between. In DNA form, the CDR3 reads TGTGCCAGCAGTTTACACGGGGTGGCTAATGAAAAACTGTTTTTT. It translates to CASSLHGVANEKLFF.

This chain links TRBV30 with TRBJ2-7, with D possibly matching TRBD2 (6 bases). The CDR3 totals 13 residues. Trimming took 2 bases from V and 0 from J, leaving 8 bases between them. Per the germline V gene, CDR1 is GTSNPN and CDR2 is SVGIG (reference sequence). CDR3 region: CAWSRGISYEQYF. The DNA of the CDR3 is TGTGCCTGGAGTCGCGGGATCTCCTACGAGCAGTACTTC.

The V gene is TRBV19, the J gene TRBJ2-3; 7 nucleotides agree with TRBD2. The CDR3 covers 15 residues. Per germline, CDR1 LNHDA and CDR2 SQIVND (reference sequence). The junction had 10 bases not matched to a gene; V was cut back by 7 bases and J by 3 bases. The CDR3 region is CASTRGRGRTDTQYF. The CDR3 DNA reads as TGTGCCAGTACCCGAGGGCGGGGGAGAACAGATACGCAGTATTTT.

The chain carries TRBV28 and TRBJ2-7; 8 bases agree with TRBD1. Germline CDR1 reads MDHEN; CDR2 reads SYDVKM. V dropped 4 bases and J dropped 2; count of bases not matched to a gene: 1. This CDR3 is 13 amino acids long. CDR3 protein: CASSYRGTYEQYF. The CDR3 DNA sequence: TGTGCCAGCAGTTACAGGGGGACCTACGAGCAGTACTTC.

The J gene is TRBJ2-7, the V gene TRBV21-1; no check of the table's D call, TRBD1, against the DNA was made. TRBV21-1 corresponds to a pseudogene. This CDR3 contains 15 residues. CDR3 DNA: TGTGCCAGCAGCAAAGGGGGACAGGGGATCGACGAGCAGTACTTC. This gives the protein CASSKGGQGIDEQYF.

The chain combines TRBV11-1 with TRBJ2-1; the match to TRBD2 covers 7 bases. Germline CDR1 reads SGHAT; CDR2 reads FQDESV (reference sequence). The junction had 10 bases not matched to a gene; V was cut back by 2 bases and J by 9 bases. There are 15 residues in the CDR3. CDR3 nucleotides: TGTGCCAGCAGCTTACAGGGAGGGCCTCAGGGTGAGCAGTTCTTC. This encodes CASSLQGGPQGEQFF. The full variable domain, completed using reference TRBV11-1 and TRBJ2-1, is EAEVAQSPRYKITEKSQAVAFWCDPISGHATLYWYRQILGQGPELLVQFQDESVVDDSQLPKDRFSAERLKGVDSTLKIQPAELGDSAMYLCASSLQGGPQGEQFFGPGTRLTVL.

This clone was counted a single time. This rearrangement joins TRBV28 to TRBJ1-5, with 7 bases identical to TRBD1. The CDR3 has 17 residues. CDR1 is MDHEN, CDR2 SYDVKM, per germline. The ends lost 8 bases at V and 2 bases at J; junction bases unmatched: 15. Written as DNA, the CDR3 is TGTGCCAGCGCGTGGAATATAAGGGGGCATGGCAATCAGCCCCAGCATTTT. Residues: CASAWNIRGHGNQPQHF. Complete variable domain (other parts from reference TRBV28 and TRBJ1-5): DVKVTQSSRYLVKRTGEKVFLECVQDMDHENMFWYRQDPGLGLRLIYFSYDVKMKEKGDIPEGYSVSREKKERFSLILESASTNQTSMYLCASAWNIRGHGNQPQHFGDGTRLSIL.

The genes are TRBV7-2 and TRBJ1-2, with TRBD1 matching over 9 bases. The V and J ends lost 3 bases and 8 bases, in that order; junction bases with no gene match: 13. The CDR3 is made up of 16 amino acids. The germline CDR1 and CDR2 sequences are SGHTA and FQGNSA. The CDR3 is CASSFREGQGFGGYTF. The CDR3, as DNA: TGTGCCAGCAGCTTTCGCGAGGGACAGGGATTCGGGGGCTACACCTTC.

The V and J genes are TRBV7-2 and TRBJ2-7, with 9 bases identical to TRBD1. The CDR3 length is 14 residues. Germline trimming cut 1 base from V and 3 bases from J; bases unmatched to any gene: 1. The germline V gene has CDR1 SGHTA and CDR2 FQGNSA. The chain's CDR3 is CASSLGQGVYEQYF. CDR3 in DNA: TGTGCCAGCAGCTTAGGACAGGGGGTCTACGAGCAGTACTTC.

In DNA, the CDR3 is TGTGCCAGCAGTCCCCTCCCGTCTTACTCGGGCGGGGATACGCAGTATTTT. This sequence encodes CASSPLPSYSGGDTQYF. The chain joins TRBV27 to TRBJ2-3, with a weak D call TRBD2 (5 bases). The CDR3 is 17 residues long. V shed 5 bases and J shed 6 bases, with 24 bases lying between them. The germline CDR1 and CDR2 sequences are MNHEY and SMNVEV (reference sequence).

A few counts support this clone. The chain has TRBV11-1 and TRBJ2-1; 7 bases are shared with TRBD1. The CDR3 contains 15 residues. Germline loops: CDR1 SGHAT, CDR2 FQDESV (reference sequence). With V trimmed by 1 base and J by 4 bases, 4 bases remained unmatched. CDR3 coding DNA: TGTGCCAGCAGCTTAGAGGGGGCCTATTACAATGAGCAGTTCTTC. This codes for CASSLEGAYYNEQFF.

This clone has only a few counts. V usage is TRBV30 and J usage is TRBJ1-2, with a possible D match to TRBD1 (6 bases). V dropped 5 bases and J dropped 4 bases, with 17 bases sitting between them. The V gene's germline CDR1 is GTSNPN and CDR2 SVGIG (reference sequence). The CDR3 sequence is 14 residues long. CDR3 coding DNA: TGTGCCTGGGGTGGGACACTGGGCAGCTATGGCTACACCTTC. Translation gives CAWGGTLGSYGYTF.